This is a list of T cell receptor beta chains from one sample in a study of cytomegalovirus exposure and HLA in healthy donors. Only in-frame clones appear in the TCRdb table, and some are missing; sequencing was by immunoSEQ multiplex PCR. Here the sample spans fewer than 200,000 clones, 80% being singletons. What was sequenced was PBMCs. The receptors stem from a man aged 35-49 years in good health and CMV-seronegative. Each CDR3 is given with its conserved first and last residue. Fields, in order: CDR3 DNA, CDR3 protein, J gene, D gene, clone size, V gene. The D gene is left open where the match is weak. The size field is filled for only some rows; it gives once, few, many or a size class.

TGCGCCAGCAGCCAAGAATGGAGGGGCAATGAGCAGTTCTTC,CASSQEWRGNEQFF,TRBJ2-1,-,-,TRBV4-1
TGCGCCAGCAGCCAAGAAGGGGGAACAGGCGAAAAACTGTTTTTT,CASSQEGGTGEKLFF,TRBJ1-4,-,-,TRBV4-3
TGTGCCAGCACCGACAGGGCCCCCTACAATGAGCAGTTCTTC,CASTDRAPYNEQFF,TRBJ2-1,TRBD1,-,TRBV5-4
TGTGCCAGCAGTTCGGGACTAGCGGGGGGGTTGGAGACCCAGTACTTC,CASSSGLAGGLETQYF,TRBJ2-5,TRBD2,-,TRBV27
TGTGCCAGCAGCACCCTACTAGCATCCTACAATGAGCAGTTCTTC,CASSTLLASYNEQFF,TRBJ2-1,-,-,TRBV5-6
TGTGCCAGCAGCTTAAACGGGAGGGCCTCGGAGACCCAGTACTTC,CASSLNGRASETQYF,TRBJ2-5,TRBD2,-,TRBV7-3
TGTGCCAGCAGTTACTCCGGGATCGAAAAACTGTTTTTT,CASSYSGIEKLFF,TRBJ1-4,-,-,TRBV6-6
TGCGCCAGCAGCCAGGCAGGGCTCGAGCAGTACTTC,CASSQAGLEQYF,TRBJ2-7,-,-,TRBV4-3
TGCGCCAGCAGCCAAGACCTCTCGGGGAATCAGCCCCAGCATTTT,CASSQDLSGNQPQHF,TRBJ1-5,-,few,TRBV4-3
TGTGCCAGCAGCTTAATAAACAGGGCCACTGAAGCTTTCTTT,CASSLINRATEAFF,TRBJ1-1,-,-,TRBV7-2
TGTGCCAGCAGCCTGCGGGACTTCCAAGAGACCCAGTACTTC,CASSLRDFQETQYF,TRBJ2-5,-,few,TRBV11-2
TGTGCTAGTGGGAGGGGGTTCACTGAAGCTTTCTTT,CASGRGFTEAFF,TRBJ1-1,-,few,TRBV12-5
TGTGCCTCCTCCAGTGAGCAGTACTTC,CASSSEQYF,TRBJ2-7,-,-,TRBV27
TGTGCCATCAGTGAGAAAAAGGGGCTAGCGGATTTCTACGAGCAGTACTTC,CAISEKKGLADFYEQYF,TRBJ2-7,TRBD2,-,TRBV10-3
TGTGCCAGCAGTTACACTTCAGGGAATGAAAAACTGTTTTTT,CASSYTSGNEKLFF,TRBJ1-4,-,-,TRBV6-6
TGCGCCAGCAGCCAGAGACTAGCGGGATACGGAGGGCCAGACAATGAGCAGTTCTTC,CASSQRLAGYGGPDNEQFF,TRBJ2-1,TRBD2,few,TRBV4-3
TGTGCCAGCAGTGGACAGGGGTCCACTGAAGCTTTCTTT,CASSGQGSTEAFF,TRBJ1-1,TRBD1,-,TRBV2
TGCGCCAGCAGCCAACCGGGACAGGGAGACTACGAGCAGTACTTC,CASSQPGQGDYEQYF,TRBJ2-7,TRBD1,few,TRBV4-1
TGTGCCAGCTCACCCAGGGGGACGTACTCCTACGAGCAGTACTTC,CASSPRGTYSYEQYF,TRBJ2-7,TRBD1,-,TRBV18
TGCGCCAGCAGCCAAGGGAGGGAGACCGGGGAGCTGTTTTTT,CASSQGRETGELFF,TRBJ2-2,-,-,TRBV4-3
TGTGCCAGCAGCTTCGGGGGTGATGGAAACACCATATATTTT,CASSFGGDGNTIYF,TRBJ1-3,-,few,TRBV5-6
TGTGCCATCAGTGTACGACAGGAAGGGGTCACTGAAGCTTTCTTT,CAISVRQEGVTEAFF,TRBJ1-1,-,once,TRBV10-3
TGTGCCAGCAGTTCACTAGCATCCGTCAATGAGCAGTTCTTC,CASSSLASVNEQFF,TRBJ2-1,-,-,TRBV27
TGTGCCAGCAGTTCCCAGGCAGGGGGCGCGTCAGATACGCAGTATTTT,CASSSQAGGASDTQYF,TRBJ2-3,TRBD1,-,TRBV27
TGTGCCATCAGTGAGGACAGAACTAATGAGCAGTTCTTC,CAISEDRTNEQFF,TRBJ2-1,-,-,TRBV10-3
TGCGCCAGCAGCCCTAGGGGAGGGGACAGCAATCAGCCCCAGCATTTT,CASSPRGGDSNQPQHF,TRBJ1-5,-,-,TRBV5-1
TGTGCCAGCTCACCCGGAGAAAACAATCAGCCCCAGCATTTT,CASSPGENNQPQHF,TRBJ1-5,-,-,TRBV18
TGTGCCAGCAGCTTAGATCGCCGGGGTACTGAAGCTTTCTTT,CASSLDRRGTEAFF,TRBJ1-1,-,once,TRBV7-2
TGTGCCAGCAGAGCCTATAGCGGGGGCACAGATACGCAGTATTTT,CASRAYSGGTDTQYF,TRBJ2-3,TRBD2,-,TRBV6-4
TGTGCCAGCAGTTACTCGACAGGGCAGGGCTACGAGCAGTACTTC,CASSYSTGQGYEQYF,TRBJ2-7,TRBD1,-,TRBV6-6
TGTGCCTGGAGTGTAGGGTTGGGACAACAGTACTTC,CAWSVGLGQQYF,TRBJ2-5,-,once,TRBV30
TGTGCCAGTAGGGATGGATACAGGGGGCGGAACACTGAAGCTTTCTTT,CASRDGYRGRNTEAFF,TRBJ1-1,TRBD1,once,TRBV19
TGTGCCAGCAGCTTACGACCCTTGGGGGGGATCGGGGAGCTGTTTTTT,CASSLRPLGGIGELFF,TRBJ2-2,TRBD2,-,TRBV7-3
TGTGCCAGCAGCCCTCCTGGGCGAGAGCATTACGAGCAGTACTTC,CASSPPGREHYEQYF,TRBJ2-7,-,-,TRBV5-4
TGCGCCAGCAGCTTCGGGACTAGCGGGGGCGGGGAGACCCAGTACTTC,CASSFGTSGGGETQYF,TRBJ2-5,TRBD2,-,TRBV5-1
TGCGCCAGCAGTGAGTCAACAGGGGAGTACTATGGCTACACCTTC,CASSESTGEYYGYTF,TRBJ1-2,TRBD1,-,TRBV10-2
TGTGCCAGCTCACCCGACGGGGGGGTCGAGCAGTACTTC,CASSPDGGVEQYF,TRBJ2-7,TRBD2,-,TRBV18
TGTGCCAGCAGTTACTCCCCCCAATTCCAGCCCCAGCATTTT,CASSYSPQFQPQHF,TRBJ1-5,-,-,TRBV6-5
TGTGCCAGCAGATTGGGGGGGAGCAATGAGCAGTTCTTC,CASRLGGSNEQFF,TRBJ2-1,TRBD2,-,TRBV2
TGTGCCACCACAGGGTCCCTCTCTGGGGCCAACGTCCTGACTTTC,CATTGSLSGANVLTF,TRBJ2-6,-,-,TRBV27
TGTGCCAGCAGCTTTAGATCGCACTCCTACAATGAGCAGTTCTTC,CASSFRSHSYNEQFF,TRBJ2-1,-,-,TRBV5-4
TGTGCCAGCAGCCCGACAACCTACTCGGATACGCAGTATTTT,CASSPTTYSDTQYF,TRBJ2-3,-,-,TRBV6-1
TGTGCCAGCAGCCAAGCTAATAATTCACCCCTCCACTTT,CASSQANNSPLHF,TRBJ1-6,-,-,TRBV9
TGTGCCTGGAGTTCCCCCGCCGAAACGGCTGAAGCTTTCTTT,CAWSSPAETAEAFF,TRBJ1-1,-,-,TRBV30
TGTGCCAGCAGTGCATACAGGGGGACGGACTATGGCTACACCTTC,CASSAYRGTDYGYTF,TRBJ1-2,TRBD1,-,TRBV2
TGTGCCAGCAGCTTAACTAGCGGGAGGAATTCAGAGACCCAGTACTTC,CASSLTSGRNSETQYF,TRBJ2-5,TRBD2,-,TRBV7-2
TGTGCCTGGAGCGTAGGGGGTCCCGCGGCTTTCTTT,CAWSVGGPAAFF,TRBJ1-1,-,-,TRBV30
TGTGCCAGCAGGCGGGGGGCGTTTTGGTCCAACTATGGCTACACCTTC,CASRRGAFWSNYGYTF,TRBJ1-2,-,once,TRBV5-6